This T cell receptor (beta chain) was recorded in a study of CD8 T cells in ankylosing spondylitis. Study-wide results and caveats: Clones linked to the disease showed a CD8+ phenotype. They occurred at relatively low frequencies in peripheral blood. Earlier studies detected some motif variants in reactive arthritis synovial fluid and blood.

At least ten counts were recorded for this clonotype. Its antigen is unknown. 5'-RACE, quantitative and with molecular barcodes, yielded the TCR beta libraries. TCRdb independently ran MiXCR on the 5' RACE reads; one entry per CDR3 protein. The repertoire holds about 150,000 distinct CDR3 sequences, with around 6.6% as singletons. The CDR3 covers 11 residues. The germline V and J ends were trimmed by 4 bases and 8 bases, with 6 bases remaining between them. Germline loops: CDR1 MNHEY, CDR2 SVGEGT. The chain carries TRBV6-2 or TRBV6-3 and TRBJ2-1; D is undetermined. Sequenced: blood, either unsorted or a sorted T cell fraction (not recorded which). The clonotype comes from a female donor with ankylosing spondylitis or in good health (not recorded which). CDR3 amino acids: CASSSRYEQFF. The CDR3 nucleotides are TGTGCCAGCAGTTCCCGATATGAGCAGTTCTTC.